Listed here is a single TCR beta chain. The data derive from a study of blood T cell repertoires in COVID-19. As for the study in general: Some COVID-19 samples were acute and others convalescent; all came from the United States, Italy and Spain. T cells, B-cell-depleted T cells, or PBMCs supplied cDNA or gDNA.

The V gene's germline CDR1 is MNHNY and CDR2 SVGAGI (reference sequence). This CDR3 is built from 16 residues. Trimming cost V 2 bases and J 8 bases, with 19 bases left between them. In the authors' workflow: By means of reference gene primer amplification, nucleated cell counts were estimated. Sequencing used immunoSEQ multiplex PCR; TCRdb keeps in-frame clones, though not all of them. The V and J calls and clone size are taken from that table; D and trimming were inferred from the DNA. The sample has roughly 80,000 clones; approximately 82% are singletons. Specimen: peripheral blood. The rearrangement links TRBV6-6 to TRBJ2-1, with D maybe TRBD2 (5 bases). This clonotype was obtained from a human donor in a cohort sampled during active COVID-19. This chain's CDR3 is CASSYPGPRGLDEQFF. CDR3 nucleotide sequence: TGTGCCAGCAGTTACCCGGGCCCTCGGGGTTTGGATGAGCAGTTCTTC.